Detailed here is one T cell receptor (beta chain). Its antigen specificity is not known. Base quality data are lacking; no much larger clone is found one base away. V loses 4 bases of germline sequence and J loses 5 bases, and the interval between the two ends is 15 bases. Looking up the germline V gene yields CDR1 SGHRS and CDR2 YFSETQ. There are 14 amino acids in the CDR3, from cysteine to phenylalanine inclusive. CDR3 DNA is the only sequence kept; it has 42 bases, read in frame from the first base. This specimen belongs to a study of cytomegalovirus exposure and HLA in healthy donors (dated by TCRdb to the late 2010s). Background on the whole study: According to an earlier analysis of 550 to 700 of the donors, roughly 180 million T cells yielded over 90 million unique TCR beta sequences and about 300 Gb of sequence data. To study patterns of TCR occurrence, a later analysis re-analyzed previously published TCR beta repertoires from 650 to 750 donors and added high-resolution HLA genotyping. A later genetic analysis used genome-wide SNP genotypes for 398 of the 666 donors, treating that subset as a discovery cohort. Because of strong linkage in the cohort, four or five DR-DQ haplotypes were treated as single units for association and clustering. In the later analysis, no new phenotypic data were used to find candidate immune exposures; instead, reliance was placed on TCR beta sequences and their occurrence across donors. The number of typed donors differed by locus: about 620-630 for A, B, C, DRB1 and DQB1; 500 to 550 for DQA1; approximately 600 for DPA1; and roughly 470 for DPB1. Along with the approximately 700-subject first cohort, a separate validation cohort of around 110 different subjects was used. An earlier analysis of several hundred of the donors applied high-throughput TCR beta sequencing to assess whether each TCR beta V gene segment acted as functional or pseudogenic. On average, approximately 250,000 unique TCR beta nucleotide sequences were sequenced per donor among 300 to 500 genotyped donors of the cohort, with around 19% of those sequences being non-productive. The study used immunosequencing to profile the T cell repertoires of around 600 subjects and linked those repertoires to cytomegalovirus serostatus. About 280 gigabases of sequencing data and approximately 80 million unique TCR sequences were included in an early release covering under 650 HLA-typed donors. Class I and class II HLA loci were covered by the typing at four-digit resolution. Of the 398 genotyped donors, about 80% fell in the genetic ancestry cluster associated with self-reported Caucasian donors. To predict cytomegalovirus infection status, the study combined high-throughput TCR immunosequencing, statistical association of individual TCRs with disease status, and machine learning. Every discovery cohort repertoire had been produced on one sequencing platform. The study aimed to test whether cataloging public T cell receptors could reveal signatures of past pathogen exposure. Alongside the repertoire data, information on donor age, sex, ethnicity and CMV serostatus was compiled.

Broader findings and caveats from the paper: Because HLA typing was missing for some donors at each locus, association tests included only the typed subset. Some 15 rarely observed V segments, including chromosome 9 orphons, were excluded from the earlier analysis of a few hundred of the donors because counts were too low. Broadly in line with IMGT annotations, most TCR beta V segments showed up in productive rearrangements about 90% or about 30% of the time in an earlier analysis of several hundred of the donors. A later analysis associated 16,951 TCR beta sequences with specific HLA alleles at a false discovery rate of 0.05. In vitro tests confirmed that three of the cytomegalovirus-associated TCR beta chains recognize cytomegalovirus antigens. A later genetic analysis associated a missense DCLRE1C variant with V-gene and J-gene trimming of TCR beta chains, and an independent cohort replicated the association. Only TCR beta chains were sequenced in this cohort, and the absence of alpha or paired-chain data limited detectable features. A further reported finding was that TCR beta sequences accurately predicted the HLA-A and HLA-B alleles for most subjects in the first cohort. Compared with equally common non-associated chains, HLA-associated TCR beta chains in a later analysis were more clonally expanded and had lower generation probabilities. Sequencing depth was assumed to be roughly uniform across donors in the presence/absence analyses, though that assumption may not hold. A total of roughly 160 TCR beta chains were listed by the study as associated with cytomegalovirus. Compared with the roughly 720-donor mean, donors in an Asian-associated ancestry cluster had fewer N-insertions in productive TCRs, according to a later genetic analysis. In a later analysis, the rate of TCR association differed among HLA loci, with DRB1 alleles having the most associated TCRs and HLA-C alleles having the fewest. Most CMV-associated TCR beta chains appeared to be HLA-restricted in a later analysis, and the HLA associations seemed to be driven largely by CMV exposure. A cluster of highly shared sequence variants was judged likely to represent a technical artifact of the sequencing pipeline. For the cohort, immune exposure information was limited to CMV serostatus. The 87-base-pair reads could not distinguish some IMGT-functional V segments, including TRBV6-2 and TRBV6-3, so those segments were excluded. Several of the top co-occurrence clusters appeared to be linked to parvovirus B19, influenza, CMV and Epstein-Barr virus, according to a later analysis. Linkage disequilibrium might explain the correlated functional status among segregating V segments, but an unknown experimental factor could not be excluded. In both the original and validation cohorts, the classifier was reported to diagnose cytomegalovirus status with high specificity and sensitivity. Most TCR sequences were seen in very few donors, while some public TCRs were found in many individuals. The authors suggested that the approach could potentially be extended to other disease states and immunological phenotypes. When HLA alleles, especially DR and DQ, strongly co-occurred, TCR associations were difficult to assign to individual alleles.

The cohort comprised under 700 healthy bone marrow donors. All cohort members were sampled while nominally healthy, although unrecorded immune exposures were likely present. The donor was CMV seropositive and belonged to the group of around 300 seropositive cohort members. A peripheral blood sample was collected from each donor, and TCR beta sequencing was performed on peripheral blood mononuclear cells. The Qiagen DNeasy Blood Extraction Kit was used to extract genomic DNA from the blood cell samples. Receptor libraries were prepared by the immunoSEQ multiplex PCR assay. The multiplex PCR relied on a mix of 60 forward primers for TCR Vbeta segments and 13 reverse primers for TCR Jbeta segments. The CDR3 region of rearranged TCR beta genes was amplified from genomic DNA with a multiplex PCR assay. Amplified TCR beta libraries were sequenced as 87-base-pair reads on the Illumina HiSeq System. As for how the authors treated the data: A later analysis tallied roughly 80 million unique TCR beta chains across the 610 or so repertoires, and around 10 million of those chains were shared by two or more donors. A nearest-neighbor algorithm error-corrected the raw reads and collapsed the reads into unique sequences, merging closely related sequences to remove PCR and sequencing errors. CDR3 sequences were aligned to IMGT reference sequences to assign V, D and J gene segments. For a sequence to be retained, at least a six-nucleotide match to both a V gene segment and a J gene segment was required. Rearrangements were classified as productive when the CDR3 lacked stop codons and remained in frame with V and J, and all other rearrangements were classified as non-productive. CDR3 was defined according to IMGT convention as the region running from the second conserved V-encoded cysteine to the conserved J-encoded phenylalanine. In an earlier analysis of more than 550 of the donors, sequences lacking an unambiguous match to a single V gene segment were excluded. An earlier analysis of some 610 of the donors called V segments functional above 56.7% productive rearrangements and segregating when the between-donor standard deviation exceeded 5%. A statistical classification framework was built for diagnosing cytomegalovirus status from the catalog of TCR beta chain sequences. In a later analysis, TCR nucleotide sequences were compared against IMGT/GENE-DB human TR gene sequences so that V and J genes could be assigned. Using the TCRdist pipeline, a later analysis assigned CDR3 sequences along with most-parsimonious VDJ recombination scenarios. In a later analysis, each TCR beta chain was defined by its CDR3 amino acid sequence together with its V-gene family, and reads without a unique V-gene family were excluded. In a later analysis, 450 to 600 highly shared, low-generation-probability nucleotide sequences were removed to address suspected cross-contamination and a sequencing artifact. A later analysis calculated a clonal expansion index for each public chain from normalized within-repertoire ranks of inferred template counts. A later analysis computed generation probabilities with a VDJ recombination model fitted to out-of-frame rearrangements, and checked the results against IGoR. In a later analysis, hypergeometric tests were used to score TCR-TCR, TCR-HLA and TCR-CMV co-occurrence, with a repertoire-size bias correction applied to TCR pairs. To estimate false discovery rates, a later analysis permuted the HLA or CMV assignments 20 times. A later analysis grouped co-occurring TCRs with DBSCAN, adding TCRdist sequence similarity when clustering within HLA-allele-positive subsets. Repertoires with fewer than 30,000 or more than 120,000 public chains were left out of co-occurrence clustering, as were roughly five repertoires with anomalous nucleotide sharing. Imported from immuneACCESS, the table was reduced by TCRdb to in-frame sequences with V and J called. These copies leave out some clones; in studies compared against another copy, an unresolved V gene accounts for under half, and the cause of the remainder is not known. V, J and clone size derive from that table, while D and trimming were established from the DNA sequence. In all, the sample holds approximately 150,000 clones, and 75% to 80% of those were seen once. The top ten clones comprise 5.5% to 7% of the sample.

This TCR was recovered from a woman aged 35 to 49 in good health and CMV-seropositive. The sequencing sample was made of PBMCs. The sequence links TRBV5-1 to TRBJ1-2; the D gene remains uncertain. The DNA sequence reads TGCGCCAGCAGCGACCGGGCGAGGGTATATGGCTACACCTTC. It codes for CASSDRARVYGYTF.